This T cell receptor (beta chain) originates from a study of T-cell memory formation after mild COVID-19. The CDR3 is made up of 15 amino acids. CDR1 and CDR2 from the germline V gene are WNHNN and SYGVQD (reference sequence). Trimming cost V 6 bases and J 1 base; bases outside gene matches: 4. This clonotype was seen many times. TCRdb fed the 5' RACE reads into MiXCR, producing one record per CDR3 protein. Among about 360,000 distinct CDR3 sequences listed, roughly an eighth were seen once. Sequenced input: PBMCs or a T cell subset sorted from them (not recorded which). This TCR was recovered from a man between 18 and 35 years old who had mild COVID-19 (a few samples of this study predate the infection). Cell type and time point are not known. The chain employs TRBV10-1 and TRBJ2-2, with 8 nucleotides matching TRBD2. The CDR3 DNA is TGCGCCAGCAGGCCCGGGGGGGTGAACACCGGGGAGCTGTTTTTT. Translating gives CASRPGGVNTGELFF.